This T cell receptor beta chain comes out of a study of CD8 T cells in ankylosing spondylitis. The TCR beta libraries were generated through quantitative 5'-RACE incorporating molecular barcodes. One entry per CDR3 protein results from TCRdb running MiXCR on the 5' RACE reads. The data contain more than 650,000 distinct CDR3 sequences, around 11% of them singletons. This clonotype was counted ten times or more. The antigen remains unidentified. Study-level results: Previously reported in reactive arthritis synovial fluid and blood were some of the motif variants. It appeared that ankylosing spondylitis blood was characterized by a TCR beta motif of under ten highly homologous variants. It was reported that disease-linked clones were significantly enriched in matched ankylosing spondylitis synovial fluid.

What was sequenced was blood, either unsorted or a sorted T cell fraction (not recorded which). This clonotype originated in a male donor with ankylosing spondylitis.

CDR3 residues: CSASGGAETQYF. The CDR3 DNA is TGCAGTGCTAGCGGGGGGGCAGAGACCCAGTACTTC. This chain uses TRBV20-1 with TRBJ2-5; 8 bases fit TRBD2. The ends lost 3 bases at V and 4 bases at J; junction bases unmatched: 1. This CDR3 spans 12 amino acids. Germline CDR1 DFQATT, CDR2 SNEGSKA (reference sequence).